One and the same sample provided the 15 T cell receptor beta chains below, sequenced in a study of blood T cell repertoires in COVID-19. Some clones are missing from TCRdb's copy, which holds only in-frame ones; the method was immunoSEQ multiplex PCR. Altogether under 200,000 clones are present, roughly nine tenths being singletons, with the ten largest covering roughly 4%. The sequencing input was peripheral blood. All receptors come from a woman in her seventies with acute or convalescent COVID-19.

The chain employs TRBV6-2 or TRBV6-3 and TRBJ1-1; D call uncertain. Trimming shortened V by 0 bases and J by 5 bases, and 4 bases separated the two germline ends. The CDR3 has 12 amino acids. Germline V CDR1 and CDR2: MNHEY, SVGEGT. CDR3 amino acids: CASSYSRTEAFF. The CDR3 nucleotides read TGTGCCAGCAGTTACTCTCGGACTGAAGCTTTCTTT.

This clone was recorded once. The chain employs TRBV10-2 and TRBJ1-6; D is unclear. Germline values: CDR1 WSHSY, CDR2 SAAADI. This CDR3 spans 17 amino acids. The V and J ends lost 8 bases and 0 bases respectively, with 17 bases between them. The CDR3 DNA follows: TGCGCCAGCGCGGGGTCGAGGTCGAGCTCCTATAATTCACCCCTCCACTTT. Translated: CASAGSRSSSYNSPLHF.

This chain uses TRBV10-1 with TRBJ1-5, with a weak D call TRBD1 (5 bases). The CDR3 sequence is 14 residues long. With 1 base removed from V and 10 bases from J, the gap between germline ends came to 14 bases. The germline gives CDR1 WNHNN, CDR2 SYGVQD (reference sequence). The CDR3 is CASSEFRGFGPQHF. The CDR3 DNA reads as TGCGCCAGCAGTGAGTTTAGGGGTTTCGGACCCCAGCATTTT.

This clone has just a few counts. V usage is TRBV19 and J usage is TRBJ2-2; TRBD1 aligns across 9 bases. The germline V gene has CDR1 LNHDA and CDR2 SQIVND (reference sequence). The length of the CDR3 is 14 residues. Trimming at V came to 7 bases and at J to 5 bases, leaving 5 bases not matched to a gene. The CDR3 loop reads CASTQDRGTGELFF. In DNA, the CDR3 is TGTGCCAGTACCCAGGACAGGGGAACCGGGGAGCTGTTTTTT.

The rearrangement joins TRBV11-2 to TRBJ2-1, with 8 positions matching TRBD2. Germline-derived CDR1 and CDR2 are SGHAT and FQNNGV. V was pared by 5 bases and J by 7 bases, with 4 bases of the junction left unmatched. The CDR3 is made up of 13 amino acids. Here the CDR3 DNA reads TGTGCCAGCAGCCCGGGACTAGTAAATGAGCAGTTCTTC. This encodes CASSPGLVNEQFF.

This clone was recorded a few times. The chain is built from TRBV4-3 and TRBJ1-5; TRBD1 aligns across 7 bases. The germline V gene has CDR1 LGHNA and CDR2 YSLEER. The V segment lost 1 base and the J segment 3 bases; nucleotides outside the gene matches: 3. The CDR3 has 15 amino acids. CDR3 coding DNA: TGCGCCAGCAGCCAAGGCACAGGGGCCAATCAGCCCCAGCATTTT. It translates to CASSQGTGANQPQHF.

The rearrangement joins TRBV14 to TRBJ2-2; 9 bases agree with TRBD2. Germline CDR1 reads SGHDN; CDR2 reads FVKESK. This CDR3 spans 16 amino acids. J was trimmed by 0 bases and V by 8 bases; bases with no gene match: 7. The CDR3 protein is CASRTSGSANTGELFF. The DNA of the CDR3 is TGTGCCAGCCGAACTAGCGGGTCCGCGAACACCGGGGAGCTGTTTTTT.

The CDR3 bases are TGTGCCAGCAGCTTAGTCGGTAGGGCTAGCGGGATCTACGAGCAGTACTTC. Its translation is CASSLVGRASGIYEQYF. The V call is TRBV7-9, the J call TRBJ2-7; TRBD2 agrees at 9 bases. Germline trimming cut 1 base from V and 3 bases from J; bases unmatched to any gene: 10. CDR3 size: 17 residues. Germline V gives CDR1 SEHNR, CDR2 FQNEAQ (reference sequence).

The rearrangement links TRBV7-9 to TRBJ1-2; no definite D call. Germline loops: CDR1 SEHNR, CDR2 FQNEAQ (reference sequence). The length of the CDR3 is 14 residues. The V end was cut by 7 bases, the J end by 4 bases, with 16 bases between. CDR3 bases: TGTGCCAGCACCATGTCGAGCGGTGGCTATGGCTACACCTTC. Encoded protein: CASTMSSGGYGYTF.

The CDR3 protein is CASSLGQANYGYTF. The CDR3 DNA reads TGTGCCAGCAGCCTGGGACAAGCTAACTATGGCTACACCTTC. The chain has TRBV3-1 (or the pseudogene TRBV3-2) and TRBJ1-2, with a tentative D call TRBD1 (6 bases). This CDR3 region has 14 residues. The germline gives CDR1 LGHDT, CDR2 YNNKEL (reference sequence). Trimming removed 4 bases at V and 0 bases at J, with 9 bases between.

V gene TRBV27 combines with J gene TRBJ2-7; no definite D call. Trimming removed 5 bases at V and 0 bases at J, with 5 bases between. The V gene's germline CDR1 is MNHEY and CDR2 SMNVEV (reference sequence). The CDR3 is 12 residues long. CDR3: CASSQNSYEQYF. CDR3 bases: TGTGCCAGCAGTCAGAACTCCTACGAGCAGTACTTC.

The chain uses TRBV4-3 and TRBJ2-2, with 10 bases matching TRBD2. The CDR3 is made up of 18 amino acids. CDR1 is LGHNA and CDR2 is YSLEER in the germline V gene. Trimming cost V 0 bases and J 9 bases; bases outside gene matches: 13. CDR3 sequence reads: CASSQDSKLASGSWELFF. The CDR3, as DNA: TGCGCCAGCAGCCAAGATTCCAAGTTAGCTAGCGGGAGTTGGGAGCTGTTTTTT.

DNA for the CDR3: TGTGCCAGCAGTTTGCAGGGGGCCGGCTATGGCTACACCTTC. Translated, it gives CASSLQGAGYGYTF. The chain employs TRBV27 and TRBJ1-2; 8 bases are shared with TRBD1. Germline CDR1 MNHEY, CDR2 SMNVEV (reference sequence). Losses at the gene ends were 3 bases for V and 4 bases for J; bases not matched to a gene: 4. This CDR3 has 14 amino acids.

The chain uses TRBV18 and TRBJ1-5; maybe TRBD1 (5 bases). CDR1 is KGHSH and CDR2 is LQKENI in the germline V gene. V shed 2 bases and J shed 4 bases, with 15 bases lying between them. The CDR3 contains 16 residues. The CDR3 spells CASSPKDRGDNQPQHF. The CDR3 DNA is TGTGCCAGCTCACCAAAGGACCGGGGGGATAATCAGCCCCAGCATTTT.

In this sample, this clone turned up a few times. This chain joins TRBV4-2 and TRBJ2-7; TRBD1 matches 7 bases. The V gene's germline CDR1 is LGHNA and CDR2 YNFKEQ. This CDR3 has 14 residues. Trimming at V came to 4 bases and at J to 3 bases, leaving 6 bases not matched to a gene. The CDR3: CASSLRTGDYEQYF. CDR3 sequence (DNA): TGTGCCAGCAGCCTCAGGACAGGAGACTACGAGCAGTACTTC.